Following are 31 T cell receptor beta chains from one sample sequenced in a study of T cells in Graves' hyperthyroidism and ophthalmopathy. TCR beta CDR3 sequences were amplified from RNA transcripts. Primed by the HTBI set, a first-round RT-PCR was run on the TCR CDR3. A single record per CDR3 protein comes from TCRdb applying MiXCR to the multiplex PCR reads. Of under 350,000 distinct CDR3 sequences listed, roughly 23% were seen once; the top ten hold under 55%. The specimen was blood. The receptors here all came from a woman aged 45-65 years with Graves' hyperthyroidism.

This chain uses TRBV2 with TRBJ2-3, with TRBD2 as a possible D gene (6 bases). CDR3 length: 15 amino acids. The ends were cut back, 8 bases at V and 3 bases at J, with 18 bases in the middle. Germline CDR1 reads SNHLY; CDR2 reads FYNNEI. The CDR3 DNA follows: TGTGCCAGCGGCGAATGGGCGGGAAGAACAGATACGCAGTATTTT. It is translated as CASGEWAGRTDTQYF.

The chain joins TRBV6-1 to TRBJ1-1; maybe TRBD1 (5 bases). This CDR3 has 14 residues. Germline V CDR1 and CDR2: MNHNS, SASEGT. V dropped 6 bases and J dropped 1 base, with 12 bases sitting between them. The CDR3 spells CASRRGRSNTEAFF. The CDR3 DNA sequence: TGTGCCAGCAGAAGGGGCAGGTCGAACACTGAAGCTTTCTTT.

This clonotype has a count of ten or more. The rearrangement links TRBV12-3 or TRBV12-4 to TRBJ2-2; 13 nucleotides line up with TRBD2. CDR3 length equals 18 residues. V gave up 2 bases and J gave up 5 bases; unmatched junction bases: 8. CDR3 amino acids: CASSLLRTSGSLTGELFF. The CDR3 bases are TGTGCCAGCAGTTTACTCCGGACTAGCGGGAGTTTAACCGGGGAGCTGTTTTTT.

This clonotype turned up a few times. CDR3 DNA: TGCAGTGCTAGGGGAGCGGGGGGGAGCACAGATACGCAGTATTTT. Translating gives CSARGAGGSTDTQYF. This rearrangement joins TRBV20-1 to TRBJ2-3; 10 nucleotides line up with TRBD2. The junction had 3 bases not matched to a gene; V was cut back by 3 bases and J by 0 bases. Germline V gene data show CDR1 as DFQATT and CDR2 as SNEGSKA (reference sequence). The CDR3 is 15 amino acids.

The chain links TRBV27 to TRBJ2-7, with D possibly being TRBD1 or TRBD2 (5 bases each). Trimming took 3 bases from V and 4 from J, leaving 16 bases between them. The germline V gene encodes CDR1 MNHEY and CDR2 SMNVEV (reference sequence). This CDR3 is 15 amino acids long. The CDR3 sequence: CASSLSGAGMYEQYF. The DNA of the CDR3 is TGTGCCAGCAGTTTGTCCGGGGCAGGGATGTACGAGCAGTACTTC.

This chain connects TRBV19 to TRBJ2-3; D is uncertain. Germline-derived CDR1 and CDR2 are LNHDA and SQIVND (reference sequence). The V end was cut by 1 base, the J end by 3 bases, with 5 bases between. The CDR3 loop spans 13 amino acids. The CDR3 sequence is CASSIVATDTQYF. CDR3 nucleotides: TGTGCCAGTAGTATAGTTGCGACAGATACGCAGTATTTT.

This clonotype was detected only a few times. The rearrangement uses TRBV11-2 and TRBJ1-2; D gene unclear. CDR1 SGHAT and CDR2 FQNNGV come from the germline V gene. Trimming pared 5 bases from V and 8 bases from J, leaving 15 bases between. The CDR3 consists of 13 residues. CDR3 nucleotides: TGTGCCAGCAGCCCCAGCCAGGTGGGGGGCTACACCTTC. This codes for CASSPSQVGGYTF.

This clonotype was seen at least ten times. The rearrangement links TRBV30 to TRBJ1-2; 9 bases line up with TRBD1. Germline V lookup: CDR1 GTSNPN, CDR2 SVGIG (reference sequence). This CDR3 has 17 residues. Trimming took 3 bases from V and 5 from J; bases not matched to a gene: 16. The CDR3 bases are TGTGCCTGGAGACCCGGGACAGGGAAGGGCGGGACTTATGGCTACACCTTC. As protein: CAWRPGTGKGGTYGYTF.

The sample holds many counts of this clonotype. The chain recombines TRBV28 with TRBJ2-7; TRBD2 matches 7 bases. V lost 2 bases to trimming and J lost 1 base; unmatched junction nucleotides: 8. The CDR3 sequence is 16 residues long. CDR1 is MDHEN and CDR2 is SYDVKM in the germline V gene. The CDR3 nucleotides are TGTGCCAGCAGTTTACCTTTTGGCGGGGGTTCCTACGAGCAGTACTTC. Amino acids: CASSLPFGGGSYEQYF.

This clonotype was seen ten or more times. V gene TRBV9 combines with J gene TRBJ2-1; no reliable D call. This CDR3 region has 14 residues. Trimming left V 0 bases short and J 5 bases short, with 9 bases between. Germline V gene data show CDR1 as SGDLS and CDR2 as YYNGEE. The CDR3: CASSVELPDNEQFF. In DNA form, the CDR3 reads TGTGCCAGCAGCGTAGAGCTCCCTGACAATGAGCAGTTCTTC.

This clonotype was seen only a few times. The DNA for the CDR3 is TGTGCCAGCAGCTTGTCTCTAGCTCCAGATACGCAGTATTTT. Translation: CASSLSLAPDTQYF. The chain has TRBV5-6 and TRBJ2-3, with D tentatively TRBD2 (5 bases). This CDR3 comprises 14 residues. Germline V gene data show CDR1 as SGHDT and CDR2 as YYEEEE. V dropped 1 base and J dropped 4 bases, with 10 bases sitting between them.

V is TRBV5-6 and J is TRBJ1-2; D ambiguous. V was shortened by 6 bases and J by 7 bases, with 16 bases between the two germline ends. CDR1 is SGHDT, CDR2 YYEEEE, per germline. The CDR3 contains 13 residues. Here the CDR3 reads CASTPPLGSGYTF. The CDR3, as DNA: TGTGCCAGCACCCCCCCCTTGGGTAGTGGCTACACCTTC.

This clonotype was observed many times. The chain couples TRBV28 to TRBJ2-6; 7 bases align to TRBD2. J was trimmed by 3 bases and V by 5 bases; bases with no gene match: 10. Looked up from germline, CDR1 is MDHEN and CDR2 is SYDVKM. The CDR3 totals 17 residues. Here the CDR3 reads CASSTTGLVIGANVLTF. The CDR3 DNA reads TGTGCCAGCAGTACCACCGGACTAGTGATTGGGGCCAACGTCCTGACTTTC.

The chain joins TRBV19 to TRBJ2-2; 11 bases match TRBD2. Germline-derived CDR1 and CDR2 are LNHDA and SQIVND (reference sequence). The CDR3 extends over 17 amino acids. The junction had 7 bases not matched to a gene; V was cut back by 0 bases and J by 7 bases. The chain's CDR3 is CASSIDDGLAGGGELFF. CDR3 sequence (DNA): TGTGCCAGTAGTATAGATGACGGACTAGCGGGCGGCGGGGAGCTGTTTTTT. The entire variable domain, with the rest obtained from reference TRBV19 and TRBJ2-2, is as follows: DGGITQSPKYLFRKEGQNVTLSCEQNLNHDAMYWYRQDPGQGLRLIYYSQIVNDFQKGDIAEGYSVSREKKESFPLTVTSAQKNPTAFYLCASSIDDGLAGGGELFFGEGSRLTVL.

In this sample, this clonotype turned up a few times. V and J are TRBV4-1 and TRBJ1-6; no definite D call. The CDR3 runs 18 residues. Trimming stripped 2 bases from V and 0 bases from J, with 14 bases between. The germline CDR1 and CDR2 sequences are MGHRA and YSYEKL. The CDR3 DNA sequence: TGCGCCAGCAGCCAACTAGAGAACCTCAGCTCCTATAATTCACCCCTCCACTTT. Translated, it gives CASSQLENLSSYNSPLHF.

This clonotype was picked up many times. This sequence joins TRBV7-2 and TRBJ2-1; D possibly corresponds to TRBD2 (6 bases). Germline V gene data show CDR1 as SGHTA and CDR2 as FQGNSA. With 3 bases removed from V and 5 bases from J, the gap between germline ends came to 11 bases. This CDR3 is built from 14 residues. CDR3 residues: CASSLGLRNNEQFF. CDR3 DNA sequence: TGTGCCAGCAGCTTGGGACTCAGAAACAATGAGCAGTTCTTC.

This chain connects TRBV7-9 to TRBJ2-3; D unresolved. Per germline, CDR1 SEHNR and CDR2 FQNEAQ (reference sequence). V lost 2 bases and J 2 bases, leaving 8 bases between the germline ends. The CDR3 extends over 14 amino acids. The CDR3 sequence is CASSLSQDTDTQYF. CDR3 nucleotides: TGTGCCAGCAGCTTATCCCAGGACACAGATACGCAGTATTTT.

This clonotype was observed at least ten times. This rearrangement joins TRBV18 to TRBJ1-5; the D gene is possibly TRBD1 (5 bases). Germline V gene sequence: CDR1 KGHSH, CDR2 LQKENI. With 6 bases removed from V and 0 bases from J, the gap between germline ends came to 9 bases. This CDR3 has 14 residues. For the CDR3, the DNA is TGTGCCAGCTCCCCTGACAGTAGCAATCAGCCCCAGCATTTT. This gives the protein CASSPDSSNQPQHF.

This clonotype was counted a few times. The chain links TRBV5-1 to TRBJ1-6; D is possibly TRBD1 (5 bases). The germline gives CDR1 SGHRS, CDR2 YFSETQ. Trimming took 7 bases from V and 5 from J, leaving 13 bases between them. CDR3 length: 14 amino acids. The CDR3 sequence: CASGQGVDNSPLHF. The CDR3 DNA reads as TGCGCCAGCGGGCAGGGTGTAGATAATTCACCCCTCCACTTT.

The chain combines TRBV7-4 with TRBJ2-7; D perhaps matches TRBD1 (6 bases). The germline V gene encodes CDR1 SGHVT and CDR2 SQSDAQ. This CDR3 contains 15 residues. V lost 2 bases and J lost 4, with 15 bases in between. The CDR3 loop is CASSLSGHLGYEQYF. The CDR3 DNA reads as TGTGCCAGCAGCTTATCGGGACACCTGGGGTACGAGCAGTACTTC. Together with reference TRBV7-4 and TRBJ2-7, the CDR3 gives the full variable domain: GAGVSQSPRYKVAKRGRDVALRCDSISGHVTLYWYRQTLGQGSEVLTYSQSDAQRDKSGRPSGRFSAERPERSVSTLKIQRTEQGDSAVYLCASSLSGHLGYEQYFGPGTRLTVT.

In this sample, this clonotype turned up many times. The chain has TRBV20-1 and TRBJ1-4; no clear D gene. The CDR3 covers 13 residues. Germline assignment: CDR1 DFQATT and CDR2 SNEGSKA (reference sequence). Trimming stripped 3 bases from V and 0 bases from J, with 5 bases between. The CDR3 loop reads CSARRTTNEKLFF. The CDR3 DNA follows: TGCAGTGCTAGGAGAACAACTAATGAAAAACTGTTTTTT.

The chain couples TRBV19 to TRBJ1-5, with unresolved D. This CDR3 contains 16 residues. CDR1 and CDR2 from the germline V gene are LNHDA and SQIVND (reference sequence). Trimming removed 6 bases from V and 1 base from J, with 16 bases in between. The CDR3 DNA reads TGTGCCAGTAGAACCAAAGGAACCCGGAGCAATCAGCCCCAGCATTTT. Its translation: CASRTKGTRSNQPQHF.

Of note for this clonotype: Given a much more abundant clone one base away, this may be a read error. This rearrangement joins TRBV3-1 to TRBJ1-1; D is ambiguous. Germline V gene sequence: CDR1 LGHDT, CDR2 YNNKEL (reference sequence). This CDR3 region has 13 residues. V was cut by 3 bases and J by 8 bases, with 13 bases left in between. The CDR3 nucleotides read TGTGCCAGCAGCCACTCACCTGGGGTCGAAGCTTTCTTT. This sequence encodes CASSHSPGVEAFF.

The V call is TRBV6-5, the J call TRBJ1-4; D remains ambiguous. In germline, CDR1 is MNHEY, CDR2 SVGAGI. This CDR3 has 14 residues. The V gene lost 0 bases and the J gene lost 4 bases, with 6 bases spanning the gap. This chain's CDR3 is CASSYSKVNEKLFF. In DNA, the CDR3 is TGTGCCAGCAGTTACTCTAAGGTTAATGAAAAACTGTTTTTT.

In DNA, the CDR3 is TGTGCCAGCAGAAGACTAGGGGAAGGGGATACGCAGTATTTT. This translates into CASRRLGEGDTQYF. This sequence joins TRBV2 and TRBJ2-3; the D gene is possibly TRBD2 (6 bases). Trimming shortened V by 6 bases and J by 6 bases, and 16 bases separated the two germline ends. Germline lookup yields CDR1 SNHLY and CDR2 FYNNEI. The CDR3 sequence is 14 residues long. Using reference TRBV2 and TRBJ2-3 for the parts outside the CDR3, the full variable domain is EPEVTQTPSHQVTQMGQEVILRCVPISNHLYFYWYRQILGQKVEFLVSFYNNEISEKSEIFDDQFSVERPDGSNFTLKIRSTKLEDSAMYFCASRRLGEGDTQYFGPGTRLTVL.

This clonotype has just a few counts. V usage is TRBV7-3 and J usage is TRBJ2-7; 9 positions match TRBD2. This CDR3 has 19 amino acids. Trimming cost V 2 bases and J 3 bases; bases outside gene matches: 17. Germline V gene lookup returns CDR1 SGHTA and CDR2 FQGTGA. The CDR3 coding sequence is TGTGCCAGCAGCTTAGAAGACAGGAACCCGACTAGCGGTTACTACGAGCAGTACTTC. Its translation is CASSLEDRNPTSGYYEQYF.

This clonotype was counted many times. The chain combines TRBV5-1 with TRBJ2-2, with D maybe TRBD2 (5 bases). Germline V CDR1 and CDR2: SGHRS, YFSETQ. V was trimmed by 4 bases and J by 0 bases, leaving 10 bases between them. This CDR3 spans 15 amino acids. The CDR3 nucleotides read TGCGCCAGCAGCCCTGGACTGGCGAACACCGGGGAGCTGTTTTTT. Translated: CASSPGLANTGELFF.

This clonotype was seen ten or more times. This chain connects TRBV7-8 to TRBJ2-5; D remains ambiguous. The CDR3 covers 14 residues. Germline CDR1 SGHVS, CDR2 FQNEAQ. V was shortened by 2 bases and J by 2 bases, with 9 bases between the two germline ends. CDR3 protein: CASSLNGVQETQYF. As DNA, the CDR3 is TGTGCCAGCAGCTTAAATGGGGTGCAAGAGACCCAGTACTTC.

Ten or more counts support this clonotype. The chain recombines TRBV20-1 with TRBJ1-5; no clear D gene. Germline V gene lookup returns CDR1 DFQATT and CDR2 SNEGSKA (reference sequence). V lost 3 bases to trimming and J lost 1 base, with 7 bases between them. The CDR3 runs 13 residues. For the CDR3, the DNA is TGCAGTGCTAGTTATTCGAGCAATCAGCCCCAGCATTTT. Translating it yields CSASYSSNQPQHF.

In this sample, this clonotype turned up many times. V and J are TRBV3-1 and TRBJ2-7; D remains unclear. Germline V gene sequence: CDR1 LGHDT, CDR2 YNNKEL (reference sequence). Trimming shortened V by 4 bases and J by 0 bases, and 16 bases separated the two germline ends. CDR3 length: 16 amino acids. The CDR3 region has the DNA TGTGCCAGCAGCCCGGTTCTAAGAGGTTTCTCCTACGAGCAGTACTTC. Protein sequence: CASSPVLRGFSYEQYF.

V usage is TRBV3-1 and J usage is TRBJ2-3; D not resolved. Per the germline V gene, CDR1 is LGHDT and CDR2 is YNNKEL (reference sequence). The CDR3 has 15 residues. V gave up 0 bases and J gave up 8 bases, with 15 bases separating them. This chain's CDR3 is CASSQDTTQRGTQYF. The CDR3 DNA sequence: TGTGCCAGCAGCCAAGATACAACACAGCGAGGTACGCAGTATTTT.